Following are 25 T cell receptor beta chains from one sample sequenced in a study of cytomegalovirus exposure and HLA in healthy donors. 13 Jbeta primers and 60 Vbeta primers were used for the PCR. Generated by immunoSEQ multiplex PCR, the TCRdb table keeps only in-frame clones and is missing some. In the table there are over 80,000 clones, roughly 85% of which are singletons. Sequencing was performed on PBMCs. These receptors all come from a female donor in good health and CMV-seronegative.

V is TRBV18 and J is TRBJ2-2, with 10 bases lining up with TRBD2. V shed 8 bases and J 7 bases; nucleotides not matched to a gene: 10. CDR3 length equals 15 residues. Looked up from germline, CDR1 is KGHSH and CDR2 is LQKENI. For the CDR3, the DNA is TGTGCCAGCCAACCAGCGGGAGGGCCCGGCGGGGAGCTGTTTTTT. Protein sequence: CASQPAGGPGGELFF.

The rearrangement joins TRBV7-9 to TRBJ2-3, with TRBD2 matching 8 bases. Germline CDR1 and CDR2: SEHNR and FQNEAQ (reference sequence). V shed 5 bases and J 2 bases; nucleotides not matched to a gene: 3. The CDR3 sequence is 14 residues long. CDR3 residues: CASSLSGDTDTQYF. The CDR3 region has the DNA TGTGCCAGCAGCCTTAGCGGGGACACAGATACGCAGTATTTT.

V is TRBV5-4 and J is TRBJ1-3, with 9 bases matching TRBD1. V lost 1 base and J lost 3; bases outside the gene matches: 5. The germline gives CDR1 SGHNT, CDR2 YYREEE (reference sequence). The CDR3 covers 16 residues. CDR3 residues: CASSLPRDRVGNTIYF. The CDR3 nucleotides are TGTGCCAGCAGCTTGCCCCGGGACAGGGTTGGAAACACCATATATTTT.

V gene TRBV5-1 combines with J gene TRBJ2-3; weak D call: TRBD2 (5 bases). This CDR3 contains 12 residues. The germline V gene has CDR1 SGHRS and CDR2 YFSETQ. Trimming pared 1 base from V and 10 bases from J, leaving 10 bases between. CDR3 bases: TGCGCCAGCAGCTTGTCTTCGGGGTCGCAGTATTTT. It is translated as CASSLSSGSQYF.

This clone came up a few times. This chain uses TRBV2 with TRBJ1-3; no definite D call. The CDR3 has 15 amino acids. Germline CDR1 SNHLY, CDR2 FYNNEI. Trimming cost V 2 bases and J 2 bases, with 10 bases left between them. The CDR3 reads CASSESPGTGNTIYF. CDR3 coding DNA: TGTGCCAGCAGTGAATCTCCGGGAACTGGAAACACCATATATTTT.

This chain connects TRBV7-9 to TRBJ1-1; no clear D gene. The CDR3 contains 12 residues. The germline CDR1 and CDR2 sequences are SEHNR and FQNEAQ (reference sequence). Trimming cost V 5 bases and J 10 bases, with 14 bases left between them. The DNA for the CDR3 is TGTGCCAGCAGCCATGCGGCCCCCGGAGCTTTCTTT. It specifies CASSHAAPGAFF.

This clone was counted once. The CDR3: CASSFLGTGGYEQYF. The CDR3 bases are TGTGCCAGCAGTTTCCTCGGGACAGGGGGGTACGAGCAGTACTTC. The chain has TRBV28 and TRBJ2-7, with 11 bases that match TRBD1. There are 15 residues in the CDR3. The J segment lost 4 bases and the V segment lost 3 bases, leaving 5 bases of the junction unmatched. The germline V gene has CDR1 MDHEN and CDR2 SYDVKM.

This sequence joins TRBV5-4 and TRBJ1-2; 9 nucleotides agree with TRBD1. The CDR3 length is 17 residues. In germline, CDR1 is SGHNT, CDR2 YYREEE (reference sequence). The J segment lost 3 bases and the V segment lost 4 bases, leaving 13 bases of the junction unmatched. The CDR3 DNA sequence: TGTGCCAGCAGCGATACGGACAGGGGTCGTATAGACTATGGCTACACCTTC. Translation: CASSDTDRGRIDYGYTF.

This clone turned up a few times. The genes are TRBV7-8 and TRBJ1-1; D is unresolved. This CDR3 has 12 residues. The V gene lost 4 bases and the J gene lost 8 bases, with 11 bases spanning the gap. Germline lookup yields CDR1 SGHVS and CDR2 FQNEAQ. CDR3 amino acids: CASSSAGGEAFF. The DNA for the CDR3 is TGTGCCAGCAGCTCGGCGGGAGGAGAAGCTTTCTTT.

V gene TRBV2 combines with J gene TRBJ1-5; tentative D call: TRBD1 (6 bases). CDR1 SNHLY and CDR2 FYNNEI come from the germline V gene. Trimming took 5 bases from V and 4 from J, leaving 15 bases between them. This CDR3 spans 15 amino acids. The CDR3 DNA follows: TGTGCCAGCAGTCCCGGGGGGCAGGGGAATCAGCCCCAGCATTTT. This translates into CASSPGGQGNQPQHF.

This rearrangement joins TRBV2 to TRBJ1-2, with 9 nucleotides matching TRBD1. The ends lost 6 bases at V and 5 bases at J; junction bases unmatched: 7. This CDR3 has 14 residues. Germline V lookup: CDR1 SNHLY, CDR2 FYNNEI. The DNA of the CDR3 is TGTGCCAGCAGGGAACAGGGGGCCGGATATGGCTACACCTTC. Encoded protein: CASREQGAGYGYTF.

V is TRBV4-3 and J is TRBJ1-2, with TRBD1 as a possible D gene (6 bases). The CDR3 length is 15 residues. V was cut by 0 bases and J by 4 bases, with 12 bases left in between. Germline assignment: CDR1 LGHNA and CDR2 YSLEER. The CDR3 DNA follows: TGCGCCAGCAGCCAAGAAGAGGGGGTTATCTATGGCTACACCTTC. This translates into CASSQEEGVIYGYTF.

The V call is TRBV14, the J call TRBJ1-5; TRBD1 matches at 8 bases. V lost 6 bases to trimming and J lost 4 bases; unmatched junction nucleotides: 5. The CDR3 covers 14 residues. The V gene's germline CDR1 is SGHDN and CDR2 FVKESK. CDR3 sequence: CASSRQGLNQPQHF. In DNA form, the CDR3 reads TGTGCCAGCAGTCGACAGGGGTTAAATCAGCCCCAGCATTTT. The variable domain in full, with the rest retrieved from reference TRBV14 and TRBJ1-5, is EAGVTQFPSHSVIEKGQTVTLRCDPISGHDNLYWYRRVMGKEIKFLLHFVKESKQDESGMPNNRFLAERTGGTYSTLKVQPAELEDSGVYFCASSRQGLNQPQHFGDGTRLSIL.

The chain's CDR3 is CASSQRQGANYGYTF. For the CDR3, the DNA is TGTGCCAGTAGTCAAAGACAGGGGGCTAACTATGGCTACACCTTC. The chain uses TRBV19 and TRBJ1-2; 9 nucleotides align to TRBD1. Germline-derived CDR1 and CDR2 are LNHDA and SQIVND (reference sequence). V was pared by 5 bases and J by 0 bases, with 4 bases of the junction left unmatched. This CDR3 is built from 15 residues. Using reference TRBV19 and TRBJ1-2 for the parts outside the CDR3, the full variable domain is DGGITQSPKYLFRKEGQNVTLSCEQNLNHDAMYWYRQDPGQGLRLIYYSQIVNDFQKGDIAEGYSVSREKKESFPLTVTSAQKNPTAFYLCASSQRQGANYGYTFGSGTRLTVV.

The rearrangement uses TRBV28 and TRBJ1-2, with 10 positions matching TRBD1. Trimming at V came to 4 bases and at J to 7 bases, leaving 6 bases not matched to a gene. CDR1 MDHEN and CDR2 SYDVKM come from the germline V gene. The CDR3 runs 14 residues. CDR3 in amino acids: CASSYQTGGPGYTF. CDR3 nucleotide sequence: TGTGCCAGCAGTTACCAGACAGGGGGCCCTGGCTACACCTTC.

This sequence joins TRBV7-2 and TRBJ2-7, with D tentatively TRBD2 (6 bases). The CDR3 is made up of 15 amino acids. Germline V gene sequence: CDR1 SGHTA, CDR2 FQGNSA. Trimming removed 5 bases at V and 3 bases at J, with 17 bases between. The CDR3 here is CASSPAGGTGYEQYF. CDR3 coding DNA: TGTGCCAGCAGCCCAGCCGGGGGTACCGGCTACGAGCAGTACTTC.

The V and J genes are TRBV5-1 and TRBJ1-5; the D gene is possibly TRBD1 (6 bases). CDR3 size: 14 residues. Trimming pared 5 bases from V and 5 bases from J, leaving 14 bases between. Germline values: CDR1 SGHRS, CDR2 YFSETQ. In DNA, the CDR3 is TGCGCCAGCAGGGGAGGGGGAGACGATCAGCCCCAGCATTTT. Protein: CASRGGGDDQPQHF.

The rearrangement uses TRBV4-1 and TRBJ2-2; TRBD1 might be the D (6 bases). CDR1 is MGHRA and CDR2 is YSYEKL in the germline V gene. V gave up 0 bases and J gave up 2 bases, with 13 bases separating them. The CDR3 consists of 17 residues. The CDR3 loop reads CASSQDLRDTNTGELFF. The CDR3 DNA sequence: TGCGCCAGCAGCCAAGATCTCCGGGACACTAACACCGGGGAGCTGTTTTTT.

This rearrangement joins TRBV5-6 to TRBJ1-1; 9 bases are shared with TRBD1. After removal of 4 bases from V and 9 bases from J, the junction contained 13 bases not matched to a gene. Germline lookup yields CDR1 SGHDT and CDR2 YYEEEE. The CDR3 consists of 15 residues. For the CDR3, the DNA is TGTGCCAGCAGCGCCAGGACAGGGGAAGTTTTGAAAGCTTTCTTT. This encodes CASSARTGEVLKAFF.

This clone was seen a handful of times. The gene calls are TRBV6-5 and TRBJ2-1; D gene unclear. The ends were cut back, 6 bases at V and 4 bases at J, with 10 bases in the middle. The CDR3 contains 13 residues. The germline V gene has CDR1 MNHEY and CDR2 SVGAGI. CDR3 sequence: CASSHGVYNEQFF. In nucleotides, the CDR3 is TGTGCCAGCAGCCACGGAGTTTACAATGAGCAGTTCTTC.

The CDR3 DNA follows: TGTGCCAGCAGCCCGGGACAGTTGAGCAATCAGCCCCAGCATTTT. This gives the protein CASSPGQLSNQPQHF. The chain employs TRBV28 and TRBJ1-5; the match to TRBD1 covers 7 bases. After removal of 6 bases from V and 1 base from J, the junction contained 6 bases not matched to a gene. Germline CDR1 is MDHEN and CDR2 is SYDVKM. The CDR3 extends over 15 amino acids. The whole variable domain, remainder taken from reference TRBV28 and TRBJ1-5, is DVKVTQSSRYLVKRTGEKVFLECVQDMDHENMFWYRQDPGLGLRLIYFSYDVKMKEKGDIPEGYSVSREKKERFSLILESASTNQTSMYLCASSPGQLSNQPQHFGDGTRLSIL.

The chain joins TRBV27 to TRBJ1-6; the D gene is possibly TRBD1 (6 bases). Germline CDR1 reads MNHEY; CDR2 reads SMNVEV (reference sequence). The CDR3 covers 14 residues. V lost 6 bases to trimming and J lost 5 bases, with 11 bases between them. In DNA form, the CDR3 reads TGTGCCAGCAGCCCCTGGACAGATAATTCACCCCTCCACTTT. Protein: CASSPWTDNSPLHF.

J is TRBJ2-7 and V is TRBV14; D perhaps matches TRBD1 (5 bases). The germline CDR1 and CDR2 sequences are SGHDN and FVKESK. V shed 1 base and J shed 2 bases, with 15 bases lying between them. The CDR3 is 16 residues long. The CDR3 spells CASSQVGAGLTYEQYF. CDR3 sequence (DNA): TGTGCCAGCAGCCAAGTTGGGGCAGGGCTAACCTACGAGCAGTACTTC.

The chain links TRBV7-2 to TRBJ2-5; D is possibly TRBD2 (5 bases). Trimming took off 3 bases at V and 1 base at J, with 9 bases between the two ends. This CDR3 has 14 residues. From germline, CDR1 is SGHTA and CDR2 FQGNSA. In nucleotides, the CDR3 is TGTGCCAGCAGCTTCAGCGGTACCCAAGAGACCCAGTACTTC. Its translation is CASSFSGTQETQYF.

This clone appeared a single time. V is TRBV4-1 and J is TRBJ1-4; TRBD1 matches 7 bases. V lost 2 bases, J lost 5 bases, and 8 bases stayed unmatched. The length of the CDR3 is 16 residues. Germline assignment: CDR1 MGHRA and CDR2 YSYEKL. The CDR3 region has the DNA TGCGCCAGCAGCCAAAGTCCGACAGGGAAAAATGAAAAACTGTTTTTT. The encoded protein is CASSQSPTGKNEKLFF.